A single sample is the source of the 6 T cell receptor beta chains below, sequenced in a study of metastatic and nonmetastatic thyroid tumors. Patients underwent thyroid surgery, and none had received any treatment before it. Using MiXCR, TCRdb re-called clones from the PCR reads. The sample consists of around 15,000 clones, roughly a fifth of them appearing once. Sequenced material: adjacent normal tissue. The receptors were gathered from a female donor with papillary thyroid cancer or a benign thyroid nodule (not recorded which). Some clones in this sample may be carry-over from other donors' samples.

This sequence joins TRBV19 and TRBJ2-1, with 7 bases identical to TRBD1. CDR1 is LNHDA, CDR2 SQIVND, per germline (reference sequence). Unmatched junction bases numbered 17, after V lost 7 bases and J lost 8 bases. This CDR3 has 16 residues. CDR3 loop: CASTTQAATGLYEQFF. The CDR3 DNA follows: TGTGCCAGTACTACCCAAGCCGCGACAGGGTTGTATGAGCAGTTCTTC.

The chain joins TRBV20-1 to TRBJ1-3; D not resolved. V lost 5 bases to trimming and J lost 0 bases, with 8 bases between them. This CDR3 contains 13 residues. Germline-derived CDR1 and CDR2 are DFQATT and SNEGSKA (reference sequence). In DNA form, the CDR3 reads TGCAGTGCTGTACAGCACTCTGGAAACACCATATATTTT. It codes for CSAVQHSGNTIYF.

The chain joins TRBV11-2 to TRBJ2-7; a possible D gene is TRBD2 (6 bases). V was cut by 6 bases and J by 6 bases, with 24 bases left in between. The V gene's germline CDR1 is SGHAT and CDR2 FQNNGV. The CDR3 is made up of 16 amino acids. CDR3 in amino acids: CASRRTGTPSRGEQYF. The CDR3 nucleotides read TGTGCCAGCAGGAGAACCGGGACTCCTAGCCGTGGCGAGCAGTACTTC.

This clone occurred many times. The chain uses TRBV6-1 and TRBJ1-2; 9 bases are a match to TRBD1. J lost 6 bases, V lost 8 bases, and 13 bases had no gene match. Germline CDR1 is MNHNS and CDR2 is SASEGT. This CDR3 comprises 15 residues. In DNA, the CDR3 is TGTGCCAGCGGTCCTGTAACAGGGGGCGTGGATGGCTACACCTTC. Amino acid sequence: CASGPVTGGVDGYTF.

About this clone itself: Relative to the germline gene, one junction end is altered; a read error may explain this. The DNA of the CDR3 is TGTGCTAGCAGCTTAACGGAGGGCCAAGAGACCCAGTACTTC. It codes for CASSLTEGQETQYF. This chain joins TRBV7-7 and TRBJ2-5, with D tentatively TRBD2 (6 bases). The CDR3 has 14 amino acids. Germline loops: CDR1 SSHAT, CDR2 FNYEAQ (reference sequence).

The chain has TRBV5-1 and TRBJ2-1, with TRBD1 as a possible D gene (6 bases). The CDR3 has 11 residues. Germline V gene data show CDR1 as SGHRS and CDR2 as YFSETQ. V was clipped by 0 bases and J by 13 bases, with 8 bases between them. The CDR3 loop is CASSLGGPQFF. In nucleotides, the CDR3 is TGCGCCAGCAGCTTGGGGGGGCCACAGTTCTTC.